This T cell receptor (beta chain) was identified in a study of cytomegalovirus exposure and HLA in healthy donors. The study, taken as a whole, reports: With further analysis later on, most CMV-associated TCR beta chains appeared HLA-restricted.

The germline V gene encodes CDR1 SGHVS and CDR2 FQNEAQ. The CDR3 has 12 amino acids. Trimming took 4 bases from V and 7 from J, leaving 10 bases between them. Comments on this clone: Its antigen is undetermined.

The PCR was carried out with 60 Vbeta primers and 13 Jbeta primers. Clones were read by immunoSEQ multiplex PCR, and TCRdb kept only the in-frame ones, dropping some. The table lists some 90,000 clones, about 80% of them singletons. The source is a human donor in good health. Sequences were obtained from PBMCs. The V call is TRBV7-8, the J call TRBJ1-2; D gene ambiguous. DNA for the CDR3: TGTGCCAGCAGCTCAAGGGAGGCTGGCTACACCTTC. This sequence encodes CASSSREAGYTF.